This T cell receptor (beta chain) was recovered during a study of T-cell memory formation after mild COVID-19. This CDR3 spans 14 amino acids. The V gene's germline CDR1 is MNHEY and CDR2 SVGAGI. The J segment lost 7 bases and the V segment lost 6 bases, leaving 3 bases of the junction unmatched. One entry per CDR3 protein results from TCRdb running MiXCR on the 5' RACE reads. The table includes tens of thousands of distinct CDR3 sequences, around a quarter detected once. Material: PBMCs or a T cell subset sorted from them (not recorded which). The chain carries TRBV6-5 and TRBJ2-3, with 14 bases identical to TRBD2. The receptor comes from a young man who had mild COVID-19 (a few samples of this study predate the infection). Cell type and time point are not known. CDR3 DNA sequence: TGTGCCAGCAGGGGACTAGCGGGGGATAATACGCAGTATTTT. As protein: CASRGLAGDNTQYF.